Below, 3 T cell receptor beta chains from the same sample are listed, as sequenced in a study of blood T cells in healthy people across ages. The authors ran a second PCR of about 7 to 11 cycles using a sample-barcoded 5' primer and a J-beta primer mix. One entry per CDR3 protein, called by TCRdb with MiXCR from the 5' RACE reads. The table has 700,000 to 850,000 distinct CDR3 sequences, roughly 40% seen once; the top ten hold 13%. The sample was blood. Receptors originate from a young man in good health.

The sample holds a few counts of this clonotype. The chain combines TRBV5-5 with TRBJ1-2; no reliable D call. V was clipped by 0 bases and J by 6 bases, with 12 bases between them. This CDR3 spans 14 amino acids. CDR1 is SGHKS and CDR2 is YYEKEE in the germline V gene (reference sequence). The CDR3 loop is CASSLGRNLDGYTF. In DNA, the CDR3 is TGTGCCAGCAGCTTGGGACGGAATTTGGATGGCTACACCTTC.

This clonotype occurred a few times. The DNA for the CDR3 is TGTGCCAGCAGTTTATCCCGGGACATCGAGCAGTACTTC. Translation: CASSLSRDIEQYF. V and J are TRBV28 and TRBJ2-7; D is possibly TRBD1 (6 bases). Per germline, CDR1 MDHEN and CDR2 SYDVKM. This CDR3 region has 13 residues. V was clipped by 1 base and J by 6 bases, with 10 bases between them.

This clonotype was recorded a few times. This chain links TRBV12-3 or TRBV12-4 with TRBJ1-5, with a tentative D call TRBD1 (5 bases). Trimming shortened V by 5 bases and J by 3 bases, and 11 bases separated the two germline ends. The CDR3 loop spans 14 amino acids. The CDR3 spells CASSGGGNNQPQHF. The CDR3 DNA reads TGTGCCAGCAGTGGGGGGGGGAACAATCAGCCCCAGCATTTT.